This TCR beta chain originates from a study of shared clonotypes between healthy human individuals. The overall study: Per-donor plates numbered three CD4 naive, three CD4 memory, two CD8 naive and one CD8 memory. Study-level points and caveats: Donor scarcity curtailed the genetic and exposure-history diversity represented herein.

Notes on this clone: Its antigen remains unidentified.

The healthy adult donors were HIV-negative and reported no recent acute infections or vaccinations. Germline V gives CDR1 LGHNA, CDR2 YNFKEQ. This CDR3 has 16 amino acids. Trimming cost V 3 bases and J 7 bases; bases outside gene matches: 8. Sequenced by immunoSEQ multiplex PCR; TCRdb stores in-frame clones only, minus some. The top ten hold about 0.52% of the sample, which has more than 850,000 clones, 75% to 85% seen once. The receptor was derived from a man younger than 30 in good health. Some clones in this sample may be carry-over from other donors' samples. This chain uses TRBV4-2 with TRBJ2-1; 11 bases map to TRBD2. Sequencing used memory CD4+ T cells from PBMCs. Subset of the sample: CD45RA-negative fraction. CDR3 residues: CASSHRGTSGSNEQFF. The CDR3 DNA is TGTGCCAGCAGCCATAGGGGCACTAGCGGGAGTAATGAGCAGTTCTTC.